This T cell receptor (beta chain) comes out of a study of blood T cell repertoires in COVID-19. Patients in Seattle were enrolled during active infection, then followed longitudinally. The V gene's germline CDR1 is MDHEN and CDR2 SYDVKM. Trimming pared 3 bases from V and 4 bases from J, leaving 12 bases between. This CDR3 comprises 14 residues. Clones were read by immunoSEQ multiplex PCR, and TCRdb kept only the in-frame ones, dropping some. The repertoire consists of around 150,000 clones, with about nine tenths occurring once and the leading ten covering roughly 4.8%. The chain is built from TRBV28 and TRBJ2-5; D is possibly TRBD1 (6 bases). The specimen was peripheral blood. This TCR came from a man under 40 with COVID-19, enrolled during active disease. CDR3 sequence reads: CASSLLQGGETQYF. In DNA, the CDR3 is TGTGCCAGCAGTTTGTTACAGGGTGGAGAGACCCAGTACTTC.